The rows below give T cell receptor beta chains drawn from one sample of a study of beta chain features in type 1 diabetes. Some clones are missing from TCRdb's copy, which holds only in-frame ones; the method was immunoSEQ multiplex PCR. The sample yields roughly 330,000 clones, roughly 9.6% seen once. Sequencing used naive CD4+ T cells from blood. Receptors originate from a woman younger than 45 in good health. Each CDR3 is given with its conserved first and last residue. The D gene is left open where the match is weak.

V: TRBV2; D: TRBD1; J: TRBJ2-2; CDR3: CASSESGGNTGELFF
V: TRBV5-6; D: TRBD2; J: TRBJ2-7; CDR3: CASSFTSGSRNEQYF
V: TRBV4-3; D: -; J: TRBJ2-7; CDR3: CASSQAQRYEQYF
V: TRBV29-1; D: -; J: TRBJ1-1; CDR3: CSVYRPNTEAFF
V: TRBV7-2; D: TRBD1; J: TRBJ2-7; CDR3: CASSRTGESYEQYF
V: TRBV28; D: TRBD2; J: TRBJ2-7; CDR3: CASSFRLADQSSYEQYF
V: TRBV14; D: -; J: TRBJ1-2; CDR3: CASSQLAGKNNYGYTF
V: TRBV25-1; D: -; J: TRBJ2-1; CDR3: CASSELLGVAEQFF
V: TRBV5-1; D: TRBD1; J: TRBJ1-1; CDR3: CASSPSTGGANTEAFF
V: TRBV19; D: TRBD1; J: TRBJ1-1; CDR3: CASGDRANTEAFF
V: TRBV18; D: TRBD1; J: TRBJ2-2; CDR3: CASSPRQGITGELFF
V: TRBV19; D: TRBD1; J: TRBJ2-7; CDR3: CASSTQGAYEQYF
V: TRBV27; D: TRBD1; J: TRBJ2-1; CDR3: CASSNRDSSYNEQFF
V: TRBV4-1; D: -; J: TRBJ1-2; CDR3: CASSQPTPNYGYTF
V: TRBV20-1; D: -; J: TRBJ1-4; CDR3: CSGRQDEKLFF
V: TRBV10-3; D: -; J: TRBJ1-1; CDR3: CAISDGQSWNTEAFF
V: TRBV18; D: -; J: TRBJ2-1; CDR3: CASSSPSDEQFF
V: TRBV2; D: TRBD2; J: TRBJ2-1; CDR3: CASSSLGLSGSYNEQFF
V: TRBV29-1; D: -; J: TRBJ2-1; CDR3: CSVGRLDEQFF
V: TRBV9; D: -; J: TRBJ2-5; CDR3: CASSVLGRAQETQYF
V: TRBV28; D: TRBD2; J: TRBJ2-3; CDR3: CASSSRTSGVADTQYF
V: TRBV2; D: TRBD1; J: TRBJ2-5; CDR3: CASTRDRGQETQYF
V: TRBV10-3; D: -; J: TRBJ2-7; CDR3: CAIGQSSYEQYF
V: TRBV5-1; D: -; J: TRBJ1-1; CDR3: CASSYGPVNTEAFF
V: TRBV4-3; D: TRBD2; J: TRBJ2-7; CDR3: CASSQLAGGFDEQYF
V: TRBV19; D: -; J: TRBJ1-1; CDR3: CASSITGGRTEAFF
V: TRBV4-3; D: -; J: TRBJ1-2; CDR3: CASSQDELRRDYYGYTF